The 13 T cell receptor beta chains presented below share a single source sample, sequenced in a study of vaccination effects on CD4 cells after COVID-19. Expansion of antigen-specific CD4+ T cells with viral peptide pools was carried out by the ViraFEST assay before sequencing. After less than twelve days in culture, the CD4+ T cells were isolated. PCR-confirmed SARS-CoV-2 infection occurred in the person between March and December 2020. It was two doses of either the BNT162b2 or mRNA-1273 vaccine that participants received. These TCRs are of unknown antigen specificity. Assay: immunoSEQ multiplex PCR; the TCRdb copy retains only in-frame clones and omits some. The sample carries 15,000 to 20,000 clones, over 60% recorded once. Specimen: CD4+ T cells from PBMCs cultured with SARS-CoV-2 spike peptides, collected after COVID-19 vaccination. The receptors were gathered from a human donor who had a prior SARS-CoV-2 infection.

This chain uses TRBV18 with TRBJ1-6, with a weak D call TRBD1 (5 bases). The CDR3 is 14 amino acids. The V end lost 2 bases, the J end lost 5 bases, and 7 bases lay between the germline ends. CDR1 is KGHSH, CDR2 LQKENI, per germline. Written as DNA, the CDR3 is TGTGCCAGCTCACCAGCAGGGAATAATTCACCCCTCCACTTT. Translation: CASSPAGNNSPLHF.

This clone has a handful of counts. The chain employs TRBV9 and TRBJ1-2, with 9 bases matching TRBD1. Trimming removed 4 bases from V and 6 bases from J; junction bases left unmatched: 4. This CDR3 spans 13 amino acids. Germline V gene sequence: CDR1 SGDLS, CDR2 YYNGEE. As DNA, the CDR3 is TGTGCCAGCAGCTTCACAGGGGGCGATGGCTACACCTTC. Its translation is CASSFTGGDGYTF. Full variable domain (outside the CDR3, taken from reference TRBV9 and TRBJ1-2): DSGVTQTPKHLITATGQRVTLRCSPRSGDLSVYWYQQSLDQGLQFLIQYYNGEERAKGNILERFSAQQFPDLHSELNLSSLELGDSALYFCASSFTGGDGYTFGSGTRLTVV.

The chain carries TRBV3-1 (or the pseudogene TRBV3-2) and TRBJ1-5; the D is unclear. CDR1 and CDR2 from the germline V gene are LGHDT and YNNKEL (reference sequence). CDR3 length: 14 residues. The germline V and J ends were trimmed by 2 bases and 1 base, with 6 bases remaining between them. CDR3 amino acids: CASSQFLSNQPQHF. DNA for the CDR3: TGTGCCAGCAGCCAATTCCTGAGCAATCAGCCCCAGCATTTT.

This clone was seen only once. V gene TRBV9 combines with J gene TRBJ2-3; D may be TRBD1 or TRBD2 (5 bases each). The CDR3 is 16 amino acids. V was cut by 4 bases and J by 4 bases, with 19 bases left in between. Germline V gene lookup returns CDR1 SGDLS and CDR2 YYNGEE. The CDR3 is CASSSRGRSLADTQYF. The CDR3 coding sequence is TGTGCCAGCAGCTCGAGGGGACGTAGCCTGGCAGATACGCAGTATTTT. The complete variable domain, with remaining parts taken from reference TRBV9 and TRBJ2-3, reads DSGVTQTPKHLITATGQRVTLRCSPRSGDLSVYWYQQSLDQGLQFLIQYYNGEERAKGNILERFSAQQFPDLHSELNLSSLELGDSALYFCASSSRGRSLADTQYFGPGTRLTVL.

The J gene is TRBJ2-1, the V gene TRBV7-6, with a tentative D call TRBD2 (6 bases). The CDR3 is 16 amino acids. The germline V and J ends were trimmed by 3 bases and 4 bases, with 16 bases remaining between them. Germline V lookup: CDR1 SGHVS, CDR2 FNYEAQ. CDR3: CASSLLSGAGYNEQFF. The DNA of the CDR3 is TGTGCCAGCAGCTTGTTATCAGGAGCGGGTTACAATGAGCAGTTCTTC.

This clone was recorded a few times. The gene calls are TRBV20-1 and TRBJ1-1; D unresolved. Trimming took 3 bases from V and 5 from J, leaving 19 bases between them. Germline loops: CDR1 DFQATT, CDR2 SNEGSKA (reference sequence). The CDR3 is 15 amino acids. CDR3 loop: CSASVGMVVGTEAFF. The CDR3 DNA is TGCAGTGCTAGTGTGGGGATGGTGGTGGGGACTGAAGCTTTCTTT.

This clone was observed a single time. The V call is TRBV3-1 (or the pseudogene TRBV3-2), the J call TRBJ2-2; TRBD2 aligns across 9 bases. The V segment lost 6 bases and the J segment 6 bases; nucleotides outside the gene matches: 11. The CDR3 covers 16 residues. Germline V gene data show CDR1 as LGHDT and CDR2 as YNNKEL (reference sequence). The CDR3 DNA sequence: TGTGCCAGCAGGCTGCACCCGGGACTAGCTTCCGGGGAGCTGTTTTTT. This gives the protein CASRLHPGLASGELFF.

This chain uses TRBV7-2 with TRBJ1-6; TRBD1 might be the D (6 bases). The CDR3 has 16 residues. The ends were cut back, 5 bases at V and 7 bases at J, with 18 bases in the middle. Germline-derived CDR1 and CDR2 are SGHTA and FQGNSA. Here the CDR3 DNA reads TGTGCCAGCAGCCCCCAGGGGTTTATTGAAAATTCACCCCTCCACTTT. Its protein product is CASSPQGFIENSPLHF.

CDR3 in DNA: TGTGCCAGCAGCTTAGAGTGGGGGTCCTACGAGCAGTACTTC. This gives the protein CASSLEWGSYEQYF. The chain links TRBV11-2 to TRBJ2-7; D is possibly TRBD1 or TRBD2 (5 bases each). CDR3 size: 14 residues. The germline V and J ends were trimmed by 0 bases and 1 base, with 7 bases remaining between them. The germline V gene encodes CDR1 SGHAT and CDR2 FQNNGV.

This clone was detected only once. The chain carries TRBV3-1 (or the pseudogene TRBV3-2) and TRBJ1-5; D is unclear. Looked up from germline, CDR1 is LGHDT and CDR2 is YNNKEL (reference sequence). The CDR3 has 12 residues. V was clipped by 2 bases and J by 11 bases, with 10 bases between them. CDR3 coding DNA: TGTGCCAGCAGCCAATATAAAATCGCCCAGCATTTT. This codes for CASSQYKIAQHF.

This clone is large in the sample. The J gene is TRBJ1-2, the V gene TRBV30, with D unclear. The CDR3 runs 13 residues. From germline, CDR1 is GTSNPN and CDR2 SVGIG (reference sequence). The V and J ends lost 0 bases and 2 bases respectively, with 7 bases between them. CDR3 sequence reads: CAWSVSQNYGYTF. DNA for the CDR3: TGTGCCTGGAGTGTAAGTCAGAACTATGGCTACACCTTC.

V and J are TRBV9 and TRBJ2-1, with 16 bases fitting TRBD2. With 4 bases clipped from V and 9 bases from J, the junction kept 13 bases outside the gene matches. CDR3 length: 18 residues. Germline V lookup: CDR1 SGDLS, CDR2 YYNGEE. In nucleotides, the CDR3 is TGTGCCAGCAGCCCGACCGGGACTAGCGGGGGGGCCTCTCGTGAGCAGTTCTTC. Translated, it gives CASSPTGTSGGASREQFF. Together with reference TRBV9 and TRBJ2-1, the CDR3 gives the full variable domain: DSGVTQTPKHLITATGQRVTLRCSPRSGDLSVYWYQQSLDQGLQFLIQYYNGEERAKGNILERFSAQQFPDLHSELNLSSLELGDSALYFCASSPTGTSGGASREQFFGPGTRLTVL.

The chain employs TRBV7-2 and TRBJ2-7, with D uncertain. Germline loops: CDR1 SGHTA, CDR2 FQGNSA. The V gene lost 4 bases and the J gene lost 0 bases, with 16 bases spanning the gap. This CDR3 contains 16 residues. The CDR3, as DNA: TGTGCCAGCAGCTCCAGATCGGCGAAGAGCTCCTACGAGCAGTACTTC. It codes for CASSSRSAKSSYEQYF.